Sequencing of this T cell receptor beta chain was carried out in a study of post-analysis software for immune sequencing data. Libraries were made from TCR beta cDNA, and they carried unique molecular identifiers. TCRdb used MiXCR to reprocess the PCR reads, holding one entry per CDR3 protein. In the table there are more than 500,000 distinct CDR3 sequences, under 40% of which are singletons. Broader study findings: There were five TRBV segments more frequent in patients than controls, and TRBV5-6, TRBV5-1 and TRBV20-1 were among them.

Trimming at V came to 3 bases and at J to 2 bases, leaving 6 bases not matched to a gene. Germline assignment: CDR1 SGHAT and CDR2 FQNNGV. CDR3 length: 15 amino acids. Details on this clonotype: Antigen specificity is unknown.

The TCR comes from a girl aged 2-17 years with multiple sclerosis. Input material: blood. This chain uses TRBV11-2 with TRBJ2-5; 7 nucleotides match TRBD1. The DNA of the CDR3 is TGTGCCAGCAGCTTCAACAGGGGTTGGCAAGAGACCCAGTACTTC. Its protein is CASSFNRGWQETQYF.